This T cell receptor beta chain was retrieved from a study of cytotoxic CD8 clonotypes in ibrutinib-treated CLL. Study-level background: Partial response was seen in around 25 patients and complete response in 2; after median around 5.5 years, approximately 14 stayed remitted, roughly 12 progressed. Across samples, productive templates numbered some 250,000 and productive rearrangements reached approximately 100,000 on average.

Trimming removed 0 bases at V and 10 bases at J, with 9 bases between. The CDR3 is 12 amino acids. Germline loops: CDR1 MNHEY, CDR2 SVGAGI. The sequencing depth, 1 in 200,000 to 1 in 1 million T cells, was the target. Clones were sequenced by immunoSEQ multiplex PCR, and TCRdb holds only the in-frame ones, with some missing. Found here are about 300,000 clones, approximately 76% of them singletons; the top ten hold roughly 5.7%. The clonotype originates from a human donor with chronic lymphocytic leukemia. Sequenced here: PBMCs, sampled at disease progression, from a patient treated with ibrutinib. The gene calls are TRBV6-5 and TRBJ1-1; D not resolved. This CDR3 is CASSYSPPGAFF. The CDR3 DNA sequence: TGTGCCAGCAGTTACTCGCCCCCTGGAGCTTTCTTT.